This T cell receptor (beta chain) was recovered during a study of T cells in Graves' hyperthyroidism and ophthalmopathy (dated by TCRdb to between 2018 and 2021). Turning to the overall study: Peripheral blood samples were taken at initial diagnosis, before any treatment was given. To identify distinguishing TCR V-J signatures, a discovery cohort of roughly 100 patients was used, comprising 43 with Graves' ophthalmopathy and 57 with stable Graves' hyperthyroidism. The roughly 94 discovery patients were randomly split 7:3 into training and test sets. An independent validation cohort of 18 to 20 hyperthyroidism patients and approximately 15 patients who later progressed to ophthalmopathy tested prospective prediction of ophthalmopathy. TCR Vbeta CDR3 sequencing of around 130 peripheral blood samples (under 45 ophthalmopathy, 75 to 85 hyperthyroidism and around 17 progressor patients) is reported in the paper. Following sampling, methimazole starting at 30 mg daily was given to hyperthyroidism patients, and high-dose intravenous methylprednisolone was given to ophthalmopathy patients. In several Graves' hyperthyroidism patients, the study also compared T-cell repertoires from thyroid tissue with T-cell repertoires from blood.

Regarding this clonotype: It has no known antigen specificity. Per-base qualities were not stored, and no clone one base away is much larger.

The TCR beta CDR3 regions were amplified from the RNA transcripts. A first-round RT-PCR of the TCR CDR3 used the HTBI primer set with the Qiagen OneStep RT-PCR kit. A second multiplex PCR round built the libraries, followed by size selection and purification. Paired-end sequencing of the libraries was performed with 100 bp reads on an Illumina HiSeq2000. As for how the authors treated the data: Raw data were processed with SOAPnuke, discarding reads with adapters, uncalled bases, mean Phred below 15, or no exact constant-primer or identifier match. High-quality paired reads were merged with COPE v1.2.5, and unique nucleotide sequences were defined as clonotypes. Clonotypes were aligned to IMGT TRBV, TRBD and TRBJ reference segments using MiTCR v1.1. The analysis included only V-J combinations with a frequency above 0.0001, which together covered 99.2% of the repertoires. A TCS score was defined as the ratio of F50 (clonal expansion) to E x V (chaos), with BLOSUM62-based TCRdist applied between CDR3 peptides within each V-J. Welch's t-statistics and random forest reduced around 520 V-J features to fewer than 15, which were used in a naive Bayes classifier (R e1071). TCRdb passed the public sequencing reads through fastp at Q25 and MiXCR, retaining productive beta sequences. Here each entry gathers all rows of one CDR3 protein and keeps the most common genes and DNA. TCRdb's processing, not the authors', yielded these V and J calls. Counted in this sample were 370,000 or so distinct CDR3 sequences; approximately 14% of them appeared once. The ten largest clones capture 25% to 30% of the sample.

The paper's findings and limits, for the study overall: No statistical method was used to set the sample size in advance, and investigators knew the group allocation. In validation, the model predicted progression to ophthalmopathy a median of about 6.8 months before onset, with roughly 70% sensitivity and almost 75% specificity. A model built on a 13 V-J signature distinguished ophthalmopathy from stable hyperthyroidism, reaching 85% to 90% sensitivity and 81.08% specificity in cross-validation and 80%/75% in testing. Most expanded thyroid clonotypes (frequency above 0.001) were also found in blood, which suggests that blood repertoires may mirror thyroid immune responses.

Hyperthyroidism patients were newly diagnosed, with disease duration under 2 months, and aged 18 to 65 years. Exclusion was applied to patients with uncontrolled infections, other autoimmune diseases, pregnancy or lactation. Diagnoses relied on clinical symptoms, serum thyroxine and TRAb, thyroid ultrasound and orbital computed tomography. For progressor patients, blood was drawn at the first diagnosis of hyperthyroidism, before any ophthalmopathy symptoms had appeared. Ficoll-Paque density gradient centrifugation was used to isolate PBMCs from 9.5 to 10 ml of fresh peripheral blood. Patients classed as progressors first received a Graves' hyperthyroidism diagnosis and then went on to develop ophthalmopathy during follow-up. Total RNA was extracted with Trizol reagent, and quality was checked on an Agilent 2100 Bioanalyzer. For CDR1 and CDR2, the germline V gene lists KGHSH and LQKENI. The CDR3 starts with the cysteine, ends with the phenylalanine, and has 15 residues. Here the CDR3 DNA is all that survives: 45 bases in frame from base 1. The V and J ends are trimmed by 2 bases and 1 base, leaving 11 bases between them.

The receptor's source is a young woman with Graves' hyperthyroidism that later progressed to Graves' ophthalmopathy. The chain is encoded by TRBV18 joined to TRBJ1-2; a weak D assignment points to TRBD1 (5 bases agree). The sequenced material came from blood. CDR3 loop: CASSPRGYRNYGYTF. The bases read TGTGCCAGCTCACCAAGGGGTTATCGTAACTATGGCTACACCTTC.